The rows below give T cell receptor beta chains drawn from one sample of a study of post-analysis software for immune sequencing data. TCRdb ran MiXCR on the PCR reads and lists one entry per CDR3 protein. The sample lists about 540,000 distinct CDR3 sequences; around a third were seen once. Material: blood. Receptor source: a girl aged 2 to 17 with multiple sclerosis. The CDR3 runs from the conserved cysteine through the conserved F or W. A D gene is named only where the DNA matches it firmly. The size entry is marked missing in some rows and otherwise reads once, few, many or a size class.

>TRBJ2-3|.|.|15|TRBV20-1
TGCAGTGCTAGAGGGGACAGATACGGGAGGGATACGCAGTATTTT
CSARGDRYGRDTQYF
>TRBJ2-1|.|TRBD1|16|TRBV5-1
TGCGCCAGCAGCTTGGACGGACAGGGGTGGGGGAATGAGCAGTTCTTC
CASSLDGQGWGNEQFF
>TRBJ1-4|.|TRBD1|14|TRBV7-7
TGTGCCAGCAGCTCTGGGACAGCGGATGGAAAACTGTTTTTT
CASSSGTADGKLFF
>TRBJ1-1|.|.|14|TRBV6-6
TGTGCCAGCACCTGGGACCACCGGAACACTGAAGCTTTCTTT
CASTWDHRNTEAFF
>TRBJ2-2|.|.|17|TRBV4-1
TGCGCCAGCAGCCAAGCTCCGGCCAGGGGGGACACCGGGGAGCTGTTTTTT
CASSQAPARGDTGELFF
>TRBJ1-2|once|.|14|TRBV29-1
TGCAGCGTTGAAGATAACGGAATTTGGTATGGCTACACCTTC
CSVEDNGIWYGYTF
>TRBJ2-7|.|.|17|TRBV10-3
TGTGCCATCAGTGAGTCGAGGGGGGGACTGGCTGGCAATGAGCAGTACTTC
CAISESRGGLAGNEQYF
>TRBJ2-3|.|.|14|TRBV6-1
TGTGCCAGCAGTGACCTTCGGACTGGGTCTACGCAGTATTTT
CASSDLRTGSTQYF
>TRBJ2-1|few|TRBD2|16|TRBV6-2/TRBV6-3
TGTGCCAGCACAATAGCGGGGCTTACAACGTACAATGAGCAGTTCTTC
CASTIAGLTTYNEQFF
>TRBJ1-2|few|.|13|TRBV6-6
TGTGCCAGCAGTCTCTCGACCTTGGGTGGCTACACCTTC
CASSLSTLGGYTF
>TRBJ1-4|.|.|14|TRBV6-5
TGTGCCAGCAGTTACGGTATGGGGCAGGAAAAACTGTTTTTT
CASSYGMGQEKLFF
>TRBJ2-7|few|.|15|TRBV5-5
TGTGCCAGCAGCCCACTACAGGGTTTAAGTTACGAGCAGTACTTC
CASSPLQGLSYEQYF
>TRBJ2-5|few|.|17|TRBV4-2
TGTGCCAGCAGCCAAGATGGGGTCCAGGGGCTCGGAGAGACCCAGTACTTC
CASSQDGVQGLGETQYF
>TRBJ1-2|few|.|13|TRBV5-1
TGCGCCAGCAGCGTCGGGGCTGCCGATGGCTACACCTTC
CASSVGAADGYTF
>TRBJ1-5|few|.|15|TRBV4-1
TGCGCCAGCAGCCATGGATCGGCAGGGGACCAGCCCCAGCATTTT
CASSHGSAGDQPQHF
>TRBJ2-5|.|.|14|TRBV20-1
TGCAGTGCTAGAGCCCCTGGCGAAGGAGAGACCCAGTACTTC
CSARAPGEGETQYF
>TRBJ2-5|few|TRBD2|15|TRBV20-1
TGCAGTGCTTACCCCTCCAGCGGGGGGGAAGAGACCCAGTACTTC
CSAYPSSGGEETQYF
>TRBJ2-1|once|TRBD2|12|TRBV20-1
TGCAGCTTAGCCCGGGCGGGGGACGTGCAGTTCTTC
CSLARAGDVQFF
>TRBJ2-1|.|TRBD1|16|TRBV5-1
TGCGCCAGCAGCTCCCCGGGGACAGGGGGAAACCATGAGCAGTTCTTC
CASSSPGTGGNHEQFF
>TRBJ1-2|.|TRBD1|17|TRBV20-1
TGCAGTGCTCCAAGGGACAGGGCCGCAGGGTTAGGCTATGGCTACACCTTC
CSAPRDRAAGLGYGYTF
>TRBJ2-5|.|.|14|TRBV5-1
TGCGCCAGCAGCTTCGATACGGGACTGGAGACCCAGTACTTC
CASSFDTGLETQYF
>TRBJ1-2|few|TRBD1|13|TRBV5-1
TGCGCCAGCAGCCGCGGGACAGACTATGGCTACACCTTC
CASSRGTDYGYTF
>TRBJ2-7|.|.|13|TRBV20-1
TGCAGTGCAGACCCCGAAGCCCAGAGTTTGCAGTACTTC
CSADPEAQSLQYF
>TRBJ2-3|.|TRBD1|16|TRBV4-1
TGCGCCAGCAGCCTTCAGCAGGGGGCCGCGTTAGATACGCAGTATTTT
CASSLQQGAALDTQYF
>TRBJ1-2|.|.|18|TRBV14
TGTGCCAGCAGCCGCACACGACCCGGGCCTCCTGGAGTTTATGGCTACACCTTC
CASSRTRPGPPGVYGYTF
>TRBJ2-3|.|TRBD2|16|TRBV7-6
TGTGCCAGCAGCCCACTAGCGGGTACCGGCACAGATACGCAGTATTTT
CASSPLAGTGTDTQYF
>TRBJ2-5|.|.|14|TRBV27
TGTGCCAGCAGCGATCAGGAGGGAGCGGAGACCCAGTACTTC
CASSDQEGAETQYF
>TRBJ1-2|few|TRBD1|18|TRBV7-9
TGTGCCAGCAGCTCGAGGGTTCGGGACAGGGAAGGGTCCTATGGCTACACCTTC
CASSSRVRDREGSYGYTF
>TRBJ2-5|.|TRBD1|16|TRBV7-8
TGTGCCTGCAGCTTAACTACAGGGGCTGTCCAAGAGACCCAGTACTTC
CACSLTTGAVQETQYF
>TRBJ2-1|.|TRBD2|17|TRBV7-3
TGTGCCAGCAGCCGCGGGACTAGCGGGGGGGTGTACAATGAGCAGTTCTTC
CASSRGTSGGVYNEQFF
>TRBJ2-1|.|.|15|TRBV6-5
TGTGCCAGCAGTCCACCCGGGACCTTCCCAAATGAGCAGTTCTTC
CASSPPGTFPNEQFF
>TRBJ1-4|few|.|17|TRBV20-1
TGCAGTGCTAGACTCTCTAGGGCGCTGGGCGATGGTGAAAAACTGTTTTTT
CSARLSRALGDGEKLFF
>TRBJ2-1|once|TRBD1|19|TRBV12-5
TGTGCTAGTGGTTTGGCTAAACCCATGGGACAGATCTCCTACAATGAGCAGTTCTTC
CASGLAKPMGQISYNEQFF
>TRBJ1-2|.|.|15|TRBV10-3
TGTGCCATCAGTGAAACCCAGGGTGCCTGGGAAGGCTACACCTTC
CAISETQGAWEGYTF
>TRBJ1-1|.|.|15|TRBV7-9
TGTGCCAGCAGCTTAAAAACGGGGATGAACACTGAAGCTTTCTTT
CASSLKTGMNTEAFF
>TRBJ1-2|many|.|15|TRBV3-1
TGTGCCAGCAGCCAGGCCAGGGGAGGGGACTATGGCTACACCTTC
CASSQARGGDYGYTF
>TRBJ2-3|.|TRBD1|14|TRBV11-2
TGTACCGGGGGGGGACAGGGGTTCCCAGATACGCAGTATTTT
CTGGGQGFPDTQYF
>TRBJ2-1|.|.|12|TRBV9
TGCAAGTGGTGGGGCACGGGGGAGACCCAGTTCTTC
CKWWGTGETQFF
>TRBJ2-2|few|TRBD2|15|TRBV20-1
TGCAGTGCTAGGTCGGTCGGGGGGACCACCGGGGAGCTGTTTTTT
CSARSVGGTTGELFF
>TRBJ2-5|.|TRBD1|15|TRBV6-6
TGTGCCAGCAGTGGCAGACAGGGGGGGCAAGAGACCCAGTACTTC
CASSGRQGGQETQYF
>TRBJ2-7|few|.|15|TRBV20-1
TGCAGTGCTGCCCGGAGGTCAGAGGGCTCCTACGAGCAGTACTTC
CSAARRSEGSYEQYF
>TRBJ2-3|.|.|13|TRBV29-1
TGCAGCGTTTCTGACATGCTTCGAGATACGCAGTATTTT
CSVSDMLRDTQYF
>TRBJ2-1|.|TRBD2|15|TRBV6-4
TGTGCCAGCAGTGACTCACGGGGGGCCTACAATGAGCAGTTCTTC
CASSDSRGAYNEQFF
>TRBJ2-3|.|.|14|TRBV6-5
TGTGCCAGCAGCCCCGATTGGGGGGCTGAAAAACTGTATTTT
CASSPDWGAEKLYF
>TRBJ2-1|.|.|16|TRBV13
TGTGCCAGCAGCTTATTGATGGGGATCTCCTACAATGAGCAGTTCTTC
CASSLLMGISYNEQFF
>TRBJ2-5|.|.|14|TRBV20-1
TGCAGTGCTAGAGACGAGGGCCTCGAGGAGACCCAGTACTTC
CSARDEGLEETQYF
>TRBJ2-6|.|TRBD1|19|TRBV18
TGTGCCAGCTCACCCAGGGCCGTACAGGGGCCCTCTGGGGCCAACGTCCTGACTTTC
CASSPRAVQGPSGANVLTF
>TRBJ2-3|.|.|13|TRBV20-1
TGCAGTGTCTTGTGGGACCTGGCAGATACGCAGTATTTT
CSVLWDLADTQYF
>TRBJ2-1|once|TRBD1|16|TRBV11-3
TGTGCCAGCAGCTTCTCGGGACAGGGGGCCTCCAATGAGCAGTTCTTC
CASSFSGQGASNEQFF